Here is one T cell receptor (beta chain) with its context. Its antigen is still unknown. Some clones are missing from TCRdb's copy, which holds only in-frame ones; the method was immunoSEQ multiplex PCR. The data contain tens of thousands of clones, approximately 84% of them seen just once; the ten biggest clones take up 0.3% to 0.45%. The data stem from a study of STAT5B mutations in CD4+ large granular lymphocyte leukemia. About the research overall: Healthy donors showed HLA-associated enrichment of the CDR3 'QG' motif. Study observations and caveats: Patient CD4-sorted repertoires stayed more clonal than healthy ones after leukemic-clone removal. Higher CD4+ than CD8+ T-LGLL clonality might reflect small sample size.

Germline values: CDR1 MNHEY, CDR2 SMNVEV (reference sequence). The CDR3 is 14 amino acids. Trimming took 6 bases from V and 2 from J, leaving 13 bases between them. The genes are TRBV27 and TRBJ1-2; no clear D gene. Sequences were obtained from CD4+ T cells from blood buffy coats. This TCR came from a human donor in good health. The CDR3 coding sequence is TGTGCCAGCAGACCAGGTATACTAAACTATGGCTACACCTTC. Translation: CASRPGILNYGYTF.